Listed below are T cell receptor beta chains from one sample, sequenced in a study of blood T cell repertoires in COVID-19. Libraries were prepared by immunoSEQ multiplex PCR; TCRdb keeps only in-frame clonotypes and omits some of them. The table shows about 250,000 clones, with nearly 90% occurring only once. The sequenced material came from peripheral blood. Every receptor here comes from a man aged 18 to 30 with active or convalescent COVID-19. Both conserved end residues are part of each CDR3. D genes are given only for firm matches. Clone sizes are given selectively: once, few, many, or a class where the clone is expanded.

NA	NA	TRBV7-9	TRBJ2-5	CASSLVLAIVQETQYF	TGTGCCAGCAGCTTAGTGCTAGCGATAGTACAAGAGACCCAGTACTTC
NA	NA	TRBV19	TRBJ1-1	CASLPGQTNTEAFF	TGTGCCAGTCTTCCGGGACAAACGAACACTGAAGCTTTCTTT
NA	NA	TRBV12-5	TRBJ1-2	CASGSSGEWGYTF	TGTGCTAGTGGTTCTTCCGGGGAATGGGGCTACACCTTC
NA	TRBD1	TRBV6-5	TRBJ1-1	CASRDREAVDTEAFF	TGTGCCAGCAGGGACAGGGAGGCCGTGGACACTGAAGCTTTCTTT
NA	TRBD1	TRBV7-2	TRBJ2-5	CASSQPTGGGETQYF	TGTGCCAGCAGCCAACCGACAGGGGGAGGTGAGACCCAGTACTTC
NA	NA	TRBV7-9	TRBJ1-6	CASQGGNSPLHF	TGTGCCAGCCAGGGAGGAAATTCACCCCTCCACTTT
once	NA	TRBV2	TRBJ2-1	CASSEVVGRNEQFF	TGTGCCAGCAGTGAAGTGGTGGGCAGGAATGAGCAGTTCTTC
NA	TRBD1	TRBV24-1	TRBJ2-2	CATSDAGQGAAGELFF	TGTGCCACCAGTGACGCTGGACAGGGGGCGGCCGGGGAGCTGTTTTTT
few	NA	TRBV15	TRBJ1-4	CATSLQGNEKLFF	TGTGCCACCAGCTTGCAGGGAAATGAAAAACTGTTTTTT
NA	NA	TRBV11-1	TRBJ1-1	CASSLDRDTEAFF	TGTGCCAGCAGCTTAGACAGGGACACTGAAGCTTTCTTT
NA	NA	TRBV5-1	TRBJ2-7	CASSLAGTYEQYF	TGCGCCAGCAGCTTGGCAGGCACCTACGAGCAGTACTTC
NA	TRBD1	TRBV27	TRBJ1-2	CASAGTGGLSGYTF	TGTGCCAGCGCGGGGACAGGGGGATTGAGTGGCTACACCTTC
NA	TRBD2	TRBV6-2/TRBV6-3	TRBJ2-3	CASSNPPGTSGTNTQYF	TGTGCCAGCAGTAACCCACCCGGGACTAGCGGTACCAATACGCAGTATTTT
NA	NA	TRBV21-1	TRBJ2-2	CASKGGLTGELFF	TGTGCCAGCAAGGGGGGGCTTACCGGGGAGCTGTTTTTT
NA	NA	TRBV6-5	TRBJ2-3	CASSYLGGGTDTQYF	TGTGCCAGCAGTTACTTAGGGGGTGGTACAGATACGCAGTATTTT
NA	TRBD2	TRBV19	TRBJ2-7	CASGLAGAYEQYF	TGTGCCAGCGGACTAGCGGGAGCCTACGAGCAGTACTTC
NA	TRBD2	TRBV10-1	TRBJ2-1	CASSETSGGYNEQFF	TGCGCCAGCAGTGAGACTAGCGGGGGGTACAATGAGCAGTTCTTC
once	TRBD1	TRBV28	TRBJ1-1	CASSGQGPKTEAFF	TGTGCCAGCAGTGGACAGGGCCCCAAGACTGAAGCTTTCTTT
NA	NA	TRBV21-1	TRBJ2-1	CASSNSGLAGYNEQFF	TGTGCCAGCAGCAACTCGGGACTAGCGGGGTACAATGAGCAGTTCTTC
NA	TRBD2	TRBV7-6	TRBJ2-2	CASSLDRSGRAHTGELFF	TGTGCCAGCAGCCTAGACCGGTCTGGGAGGGCTCACACCGGGGAGCTGTTTTTT
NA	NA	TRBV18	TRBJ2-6	CASSPVGVGANVLTF	TGTGCCAGCTCACCAGTCGGGGTTGGGGCCAACGTCCTGACTTTC
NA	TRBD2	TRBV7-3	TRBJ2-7	CASSPSGEIYEQYF	TGTGCCAGCAGCCCTAGCGGAGAGATCTACGAGCAGTACTTC
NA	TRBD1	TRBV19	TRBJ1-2	CASSSPATGRSYGYTF	TGTGCCAGTAGTTCTCCCGCGACAGGGAGGAGCTATGGCTACACCTTC
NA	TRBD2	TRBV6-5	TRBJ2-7	CASSERGFLYEQYF	TGTGCCAGCAGCGAGCGGGGGTTTCTCTACGAGCAGTACTTC
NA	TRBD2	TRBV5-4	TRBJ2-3	CASSTGGSTDTQYF	TGTGCCAGCAGTACGGGGGGTAGCACAGATACGCAGTATTTT
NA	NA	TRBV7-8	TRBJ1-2	CASSLGFEAGYTF	TGTGCCAGCAGCTTAGGATTCGAGGCTGGCTACACCTTC
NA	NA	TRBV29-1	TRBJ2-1	CSVAMRESYNEQFF	TGCAGCGTTGCTATGCGGGAATCCTACAATGAGCAGTTCTTC
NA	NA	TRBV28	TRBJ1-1	CASIVSGAITEAFF	TGTGCCAGCATTGTATCCGGAGCAATCACTGAAGCTTTCTTT
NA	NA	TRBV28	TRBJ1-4	CASSLWRGASSRKLFF	TGTGCCAGCAGTTTATGGCGCGGGGCCTCTTCCAGAAAACTGTTTTTT
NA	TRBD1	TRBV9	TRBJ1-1	CASSVNPGTGNTEAFF	TGTGCCAGCAGCGTAAACCCCGGGACAGGGAACACTGAAGCTTTCTTT
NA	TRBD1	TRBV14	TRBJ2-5	CASSRFGTGVLSIQETQYF	TGTGCCAGCAGCCGATTCGGGACAGGAGTTCTTAGTATCCAAGAGACCCAGTACTTC
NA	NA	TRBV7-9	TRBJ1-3	CASSLETGNTIYF	TGTGCCAGCAGCTTAGAAACAGGAAACACCATATATTTT
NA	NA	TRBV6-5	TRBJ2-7	CASNPTGGAPYEQYF	TGTGCCAGCAACCCAACAGGTGGGGCTCCCTACGAGCAGTACTTC
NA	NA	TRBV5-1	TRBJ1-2	CASSPQGGGYTF	TGCGCCAGCAGCCCTCAAGGCGGGGGCTACACCTTC
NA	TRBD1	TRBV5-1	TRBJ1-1	CASSSGTGALGTEAFF	TGCGCCAGCAGCTCCGGGACAGGGGCCCTCGGCACTGAAGCTTTCTTT
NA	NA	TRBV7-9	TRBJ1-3	CASSRTGLSSGNTIYF	TGTGCCAGCAGCCGAACAGGGCTAAGCTCTGGAAACACCATATATTTT
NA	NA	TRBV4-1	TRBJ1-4	CASSQVSFATNEKLFF	TGCGCCAGCAGCCAAGTCTCCTTTGCAACTAATGAAAAACTGTTTTTT
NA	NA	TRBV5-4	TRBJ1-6	CASSPAGALYNSPLHF	TGTGCCAGCAGCCCGGCGGGGGCCCTCTATAATTCACCCCTCCACTTT
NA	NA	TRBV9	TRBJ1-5	CASSGTVSNQPQHF	TGTGCCAGCAGCGGGACAGTAAGCAATCAGCCCCAGCATTTT
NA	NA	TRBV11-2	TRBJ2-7	CASSFLGQASTGEQYF	TGTGCCAGCAGCTTTCTGGGGCAGGCCTCGACAGGCGAGCAGTACTTC
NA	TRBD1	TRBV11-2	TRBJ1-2	CASSKQGAHGYTF	TGTGCCAGCAGCAAACAGGGGGCGCACGGCTACACCTTC
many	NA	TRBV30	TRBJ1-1	CAWRGAYPEKNTEAFF	TGTGCCTGGAGAGGGGCCTACCCCGAGAAAAACACTGAAGCTTTCTTT
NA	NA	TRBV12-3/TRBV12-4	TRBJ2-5	CASSFQGRETQYF	TGTGCCAGCAGTTTTCAGGGCCGAGAGACCCAGTACTTC
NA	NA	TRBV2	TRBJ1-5	CASRTGQYSNQPQHF	TGTGCCAGCAGAACCGGACAGTATAGCAATCAGCCCCAGCATTTT
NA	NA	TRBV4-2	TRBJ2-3	CASSQERLAGDTQYF	TGTGCCAGCAGCCAAGAGAGGCTAGCTGGAGATACGCAGTATTTT
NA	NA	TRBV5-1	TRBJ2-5	CASSLGGGGETQYF	TGCGCCAGCAGCTTGGGGGGGGGCGGAGAGACCCAGTACTTC